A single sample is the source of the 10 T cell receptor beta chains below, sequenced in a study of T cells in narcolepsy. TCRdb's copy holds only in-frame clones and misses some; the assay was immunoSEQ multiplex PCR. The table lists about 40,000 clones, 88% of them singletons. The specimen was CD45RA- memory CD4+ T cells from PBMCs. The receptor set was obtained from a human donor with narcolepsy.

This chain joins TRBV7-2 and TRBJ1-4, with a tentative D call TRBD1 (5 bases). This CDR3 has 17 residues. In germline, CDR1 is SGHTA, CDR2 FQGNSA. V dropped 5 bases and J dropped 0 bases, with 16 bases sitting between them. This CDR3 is CASSPGTYDPTNEKLFF. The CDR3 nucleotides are TGTGCCAGCAGCCCCGGGACGTACGATCCAACTAATGAAAAACTGTTTTTT. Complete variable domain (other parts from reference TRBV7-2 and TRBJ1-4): GAGVSQSPSNKVTEKGKDVELRCDPISGHTALYWYRQSLGQGLEFLIYFQGNSAPDKSGLPSDRFSAERTGGSVSTLTIQRTQQEDSAVYLCASSPGTYDPTNEKLFFGSGTQLSVL.

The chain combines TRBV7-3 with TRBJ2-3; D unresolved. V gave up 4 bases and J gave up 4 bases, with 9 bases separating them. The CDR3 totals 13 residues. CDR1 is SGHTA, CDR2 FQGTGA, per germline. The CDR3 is CASSSSSADTQYF. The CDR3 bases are TGTGCCAGCAGCTCCTCGAGTGCAGATACGCAGTATTTT. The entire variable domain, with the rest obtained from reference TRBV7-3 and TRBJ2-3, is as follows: GAGVSQTPSNKVTEKGKYVELRCDPISGHTALYWYRQSLGQGPEFLIYFQGTGAADDSGLPNDRFFAVRPEGSVSTLKIQRTERGDSAVYLCASSSSSADTQYFGPGTRLTVL.

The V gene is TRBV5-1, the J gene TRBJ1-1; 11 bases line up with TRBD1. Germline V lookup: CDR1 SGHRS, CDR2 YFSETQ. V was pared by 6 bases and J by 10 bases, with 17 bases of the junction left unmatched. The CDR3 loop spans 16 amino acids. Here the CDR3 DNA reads TGCGCCAGCACCACAAGGGGGGACAGGGGGACCCCGGTAGCTTTCTTT. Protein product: CASTTRGDRGTPVAFF.

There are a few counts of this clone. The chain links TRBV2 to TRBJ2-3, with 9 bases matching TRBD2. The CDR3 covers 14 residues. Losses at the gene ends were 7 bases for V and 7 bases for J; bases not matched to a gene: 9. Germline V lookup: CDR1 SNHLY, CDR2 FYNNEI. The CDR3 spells CASTSGLAGYTQYF. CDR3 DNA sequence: TGTGCCAGCACCTCGGGACTAGCAGGCTATACGCAGTATTTT.

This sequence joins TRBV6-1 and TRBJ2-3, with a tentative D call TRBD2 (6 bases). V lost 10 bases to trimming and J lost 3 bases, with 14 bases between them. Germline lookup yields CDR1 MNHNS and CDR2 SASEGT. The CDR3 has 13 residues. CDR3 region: CATPGRGTDTQYF. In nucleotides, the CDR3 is TGTGCCACCCCGGGACGGGGGACAGATACGCAGTATTTT.

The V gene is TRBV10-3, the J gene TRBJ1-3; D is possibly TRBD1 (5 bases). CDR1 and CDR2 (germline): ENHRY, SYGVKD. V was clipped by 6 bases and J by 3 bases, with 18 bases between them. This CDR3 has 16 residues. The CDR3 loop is CAIRAQKQANGNTIYF. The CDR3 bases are TGTGCCATCAGGGCCCAGAAACAGGCTAATGGAAACACCATATATTTT.

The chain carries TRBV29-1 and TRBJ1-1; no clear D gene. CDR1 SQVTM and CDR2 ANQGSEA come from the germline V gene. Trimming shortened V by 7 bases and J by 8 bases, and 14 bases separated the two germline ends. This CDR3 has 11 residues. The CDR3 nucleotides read TGCAGCGCTTCGGACGGAGGCGAAGCTTTCTTT. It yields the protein CSASDGGEAFF.

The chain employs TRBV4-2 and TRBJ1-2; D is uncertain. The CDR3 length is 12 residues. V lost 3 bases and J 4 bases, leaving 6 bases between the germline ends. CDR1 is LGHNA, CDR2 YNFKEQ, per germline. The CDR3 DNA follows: TGTGCCAGCAGCCAGGACGCCTATGGCTACACCTTC. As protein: CASSQDAYGYTF.

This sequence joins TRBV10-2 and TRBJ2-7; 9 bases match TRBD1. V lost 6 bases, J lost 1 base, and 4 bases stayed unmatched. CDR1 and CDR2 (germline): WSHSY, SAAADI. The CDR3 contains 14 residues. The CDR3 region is CASRPGQGSYEQYF. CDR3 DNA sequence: TGCGCCAGCAGACCGGGACAGGGATCCTACGAGCAGTACTTC.

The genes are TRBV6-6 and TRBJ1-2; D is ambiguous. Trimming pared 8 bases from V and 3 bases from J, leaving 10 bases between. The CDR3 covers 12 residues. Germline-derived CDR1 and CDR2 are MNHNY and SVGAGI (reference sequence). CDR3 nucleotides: TGTGCCAGCGGCACATCCGACTATGGCTACACCTTC. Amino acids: CASGTSDYGYTF.